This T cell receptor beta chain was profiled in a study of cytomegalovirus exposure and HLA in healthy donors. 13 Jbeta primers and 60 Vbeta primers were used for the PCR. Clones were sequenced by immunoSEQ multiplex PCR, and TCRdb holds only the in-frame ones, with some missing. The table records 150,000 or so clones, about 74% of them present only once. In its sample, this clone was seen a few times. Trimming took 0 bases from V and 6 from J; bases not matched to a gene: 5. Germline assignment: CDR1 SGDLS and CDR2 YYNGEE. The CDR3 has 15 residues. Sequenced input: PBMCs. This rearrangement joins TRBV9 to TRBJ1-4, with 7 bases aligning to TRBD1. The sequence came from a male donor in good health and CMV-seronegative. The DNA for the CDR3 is TGTGCCAGCAGCGTAGCACAGGGGTCGGATGAAAAACTGTTTTTT. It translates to CASSVAQGSDEKLFF.